This T cell receptor (beta chain) was obtained from a study of cytomegalovirus exposure and HLA in healthy donors. General study findings and limits: 150 to 200 TCR beta chains were listed as cytomegalovirus-associated. What a later analysis reportedly showed was that an Asian-associated ancestry cluster had fewer N-insertions than the roughly 720-donor mean. In a later analysis, TCR beta V- and J-gene trimming was associated with a missense DCLRE1C variant.

Remarks on this clone: Its matching antigen is unknown.

The V gene lost 8 bases and the J gene lost 2 bases, with 18 bases spanning the gap. Germline V gene data show CDR1 as LNHNV and CDR2 as YYDKDF (reference sequence). This CDR3 spans 16 amino acids. A multiplex PCR was run with 60 Vbeta primers and 13 Jbeta primers. Repertoires were generated with immunoSEQ multiplex PCR, while TCRdb's copy carries only in-frame clones and drops some. The sample yields about 160,000 clones, 82% seen once. The source of this sequence is a girl aged 2 to 10 in good health and CMV-seropositive. The chain is built from TRBV15 and TRBJ1-4, with unresolved D. The sample taken for sequencing was PBMCs. CDR3 sequence reads: CATVKNGARTNEKLFF. CDR3 nucleotide sequence: TGTGCCACCGTTAAGAACGGAGCTCGGACTAATGAAAAACTGTTTTTT. Based on the CDR3 plus reference TRBV15 and TRBJ1-4, the full variable domain is DAMVIQNPRYQVTQFGKPVTLSCSQTLNHNVMYWYQQKSSQAPKLLFHYYDKDFNNEADTPDNFQSRRPNTSFCFLDIRSPGLGDTAMYLCATVKNGARTNEKLFFGSGTQLSVL.